The 5 T cell receptor beta chains given below trace back to one sample, sequenced in a study of OX40 agonist ivuxolimab in advanced cancers. Some clones are missing from TCRdb's copy, which holds only in-frame ones; the method was immunoSEQ multiplex PCR. The sample carries tens of thousands of clones, roughly nine tenths recorded once. Sequencing used CD4+ or CD8+ T cells sorted from blood, obtained in a trial of the OX40 agonist ivuxolimab. The receptors were gathered from an adult with an advanced solid tumor such as melanoma, head and neck, liver or kidney cancer.

The chain couples TRBV6-1 to TRBJ2-3, with D tentatively TRBD1 or TRBD2 (5 bases each). This CDR3 region has 15 residues. Germline-derived CDR1 and CDR2 are MNHNS and SASEGT. V was pared by 2 bases and J by 5 bases, with 14 bases between. CDR3 sequence reads: CASSERGPGGDTQYF. The CDR3 nucleotides read TGTGCCAGCAGTGAACGGGGCCCGGGCGGAGATACGCAGTATTTT.

This CDR3 is CAWRKVAAGNEQFF. CDR3 in DNA: TGTGCCTGGAGAAAGGTAGCGGCAGGCAATGAGCAGTTCTTC. The gene calls are TRBV30 and TRBJ2-1; maybe TRBD2 (6 bases). CDR1 is GTSNPN and CDR2 is SVGIG in the germline V gene (reference sequence). The CDR3 runs to 14 residues. Trimming took off 3 bases at V and 6 bases at J, with 15 bases between the two ends.

This chain uses TRBV7-3 with TRBJ2-2; D not certain. The germline V gene has CDR1 SGHTA and CDR2 FQGTGA. Trimming took off 4 bases at V and 0 bases at J, with 3 bases between the two ends. This CDR3 region has 13 residues. CDR3: CASSSPNTGELFF. Here the CDR3 DNA reads TGTGCCAGCAGCTCGCCGAACACCGGGGAGCTGTTTTTT.

This clone showed up just a few times. V gene TRBV29-1 combines with J gene TRBJ1-4; perhaps TRBD1 as D (6 bases). CDR1 and CDR2 (germline): SQVTM, ANQGSEA. The CDR3 consists of 15 residues. Trimming pared 1 base from V and 3 bases from J, leaving 12 bases between. CDR3 sequence reads: CSVEGTGRSNEKLFF. DNA for the CDR3: TGCAGCGTTGAAGGCACAGGGAGGTCTAATGAAAAACTGTTTTTT.

The CDR3, as DNA: TGTGCCAGCTCTGGAAGCTCCTACAATGAGCAGTTCTTC. The encoded protein is CASSGSSYNEQFF. The chain links TRBV6-1 to TRBJ2-1; D is unclear. Germline values: CDR1 MNHNS, CDR2 SASEGT. The CDR3 contains 13 residues. Trimming stripped 8 bases from V and 0 bases from J, with 8 bases between.